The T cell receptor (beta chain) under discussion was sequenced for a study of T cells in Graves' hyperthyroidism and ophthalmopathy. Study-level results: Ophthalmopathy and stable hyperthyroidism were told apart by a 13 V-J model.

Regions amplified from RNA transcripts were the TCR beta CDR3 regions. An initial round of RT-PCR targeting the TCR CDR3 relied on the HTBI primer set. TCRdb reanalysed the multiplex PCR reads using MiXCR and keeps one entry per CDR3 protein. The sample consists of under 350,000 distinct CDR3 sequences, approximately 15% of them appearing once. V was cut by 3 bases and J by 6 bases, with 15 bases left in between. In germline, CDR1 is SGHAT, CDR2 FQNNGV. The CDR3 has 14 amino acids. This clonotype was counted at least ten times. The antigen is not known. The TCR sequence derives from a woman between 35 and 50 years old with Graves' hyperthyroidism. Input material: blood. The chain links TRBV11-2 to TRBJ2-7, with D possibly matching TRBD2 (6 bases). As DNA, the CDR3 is TGTGCCAGCAGCTTTGCGGGACTCCCTTCCGAGCAGTACTTC. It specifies CASSFAGLPSEQYF.